This paragraph reports one T cell receptor (beta chain). Original methodology: Amplified reference gene primers provided the basis for estimating nucleated cell counts. TCRdb's copy holds only in-frame clones and misses some; the assay was immunoSEQ multiplex PCR. V and J calls plus clone size are reproduced from that table; the DNA served to infer D and trimming. The sample includes about 50,000 clones, 92% of them seen just once. This entry belongs to a study of blood T cell repertoires in COVID-19. About the study: The origin of the acute and convalescent COVID-19 samples was the United States, Italy and Spain. PBMCs, B-cell-depleted T cells, or T cells were the source of the cDNA or gDNA that made up the material.

Germline V gene data show CDR1 as MDHEN and CDR2 as SYDVKM. The CDR3 contains 14 residues. With V trimmed by 5 bases and J by 7 bases, 8 bases remained unmatched. V gene TRBV28 combines with J gene TRBJ1-5, with 7 bases matching TRBD1. Sample: peripheral blood. This TCR was sampled from a man between 50 and 59 years old with active COVID-19. The CDR3 is CASSPPTGIQPQHF. CDR3 sequence (DNA): TGTGCCAGCAGTCCCCCGACAGGGATACAGCCCCAGCATTTT.